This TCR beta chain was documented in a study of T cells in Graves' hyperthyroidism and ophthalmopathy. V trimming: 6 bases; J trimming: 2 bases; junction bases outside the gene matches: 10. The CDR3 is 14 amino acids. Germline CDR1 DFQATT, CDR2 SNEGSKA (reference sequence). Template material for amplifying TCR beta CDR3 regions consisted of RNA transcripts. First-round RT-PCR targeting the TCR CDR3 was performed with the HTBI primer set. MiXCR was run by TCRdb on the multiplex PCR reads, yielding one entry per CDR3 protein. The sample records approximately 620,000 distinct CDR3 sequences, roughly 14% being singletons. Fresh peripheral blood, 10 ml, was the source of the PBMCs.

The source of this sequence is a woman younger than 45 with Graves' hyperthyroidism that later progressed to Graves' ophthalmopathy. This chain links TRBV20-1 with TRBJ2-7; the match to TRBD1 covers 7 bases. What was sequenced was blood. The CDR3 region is CSAPLQGTAYEQYF. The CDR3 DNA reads TGCAGTGCCCCGCTACAGGGGACGGCCTACGAGCAGTACTTC.